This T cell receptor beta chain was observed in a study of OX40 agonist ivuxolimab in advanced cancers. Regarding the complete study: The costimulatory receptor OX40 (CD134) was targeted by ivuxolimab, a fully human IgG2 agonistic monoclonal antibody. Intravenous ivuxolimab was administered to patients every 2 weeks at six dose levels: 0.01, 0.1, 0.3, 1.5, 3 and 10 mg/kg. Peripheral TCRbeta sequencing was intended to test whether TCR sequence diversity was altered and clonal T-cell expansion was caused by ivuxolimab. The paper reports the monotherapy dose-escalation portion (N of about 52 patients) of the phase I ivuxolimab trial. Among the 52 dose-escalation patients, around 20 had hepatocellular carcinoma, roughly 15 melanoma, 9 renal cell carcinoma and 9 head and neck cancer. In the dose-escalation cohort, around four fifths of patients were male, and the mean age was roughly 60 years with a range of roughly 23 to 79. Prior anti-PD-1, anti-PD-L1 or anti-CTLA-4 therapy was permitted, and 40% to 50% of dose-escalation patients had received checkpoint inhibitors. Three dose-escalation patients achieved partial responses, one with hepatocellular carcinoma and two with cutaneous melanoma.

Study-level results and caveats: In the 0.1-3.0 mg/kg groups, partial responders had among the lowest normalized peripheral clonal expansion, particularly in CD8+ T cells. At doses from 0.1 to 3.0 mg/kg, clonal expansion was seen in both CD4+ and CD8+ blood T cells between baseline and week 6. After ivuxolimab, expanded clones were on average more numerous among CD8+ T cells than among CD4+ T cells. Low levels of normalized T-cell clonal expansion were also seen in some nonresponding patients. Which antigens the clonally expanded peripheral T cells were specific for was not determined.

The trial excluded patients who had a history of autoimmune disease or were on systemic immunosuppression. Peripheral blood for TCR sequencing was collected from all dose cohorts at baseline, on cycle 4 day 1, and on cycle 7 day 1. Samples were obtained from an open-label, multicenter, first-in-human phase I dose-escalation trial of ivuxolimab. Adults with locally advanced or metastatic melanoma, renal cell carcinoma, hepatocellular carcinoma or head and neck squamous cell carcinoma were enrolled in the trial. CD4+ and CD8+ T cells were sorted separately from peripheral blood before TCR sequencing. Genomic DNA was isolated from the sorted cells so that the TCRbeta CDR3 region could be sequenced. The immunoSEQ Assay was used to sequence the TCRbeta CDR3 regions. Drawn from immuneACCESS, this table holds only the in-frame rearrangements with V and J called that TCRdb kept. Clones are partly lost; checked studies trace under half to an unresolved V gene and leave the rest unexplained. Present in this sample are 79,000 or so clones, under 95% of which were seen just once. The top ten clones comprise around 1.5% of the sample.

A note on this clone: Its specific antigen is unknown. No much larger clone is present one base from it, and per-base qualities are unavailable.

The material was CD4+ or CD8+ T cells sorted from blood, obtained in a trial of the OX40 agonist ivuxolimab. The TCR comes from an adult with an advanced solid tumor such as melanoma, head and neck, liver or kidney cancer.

The CDR3 protein: CASSKGRGQGGTGELFF. In nucleotides, the sequence is TGTGCCAGCAGCAAAGGACGGGGACAGGGGGGAACCGGGGAGCTGTTTTTT. The sequence is built from TRBV21-1 and TRBJ2-2; TRBD1, as called in the table, went unchecked against the DNA. TRBV21-1 is an annotated pseudogene. The CDR3 goes from the cysteine to the phenylalanine over 17 residues. Left in the record is the CDR3 DNA by itself, 51 bases read in frame from the first base.